The 25 T cell receptor beta chains below all came from one sample that was sequenced in a study of cytomegalovirus exposure and HLA in healthy donors. Data came from immunoSEQ multiplex PCR; TCRdb stores just in-frame clones and leaves some out. Here the sample spans around 63,000 clones, approximately 95% being singletons. The sequenced material came from PBMCs. All receptors come from a woman aged 18-29 years in good health and CMV-seronegative.

In DNA, the CDR3 is TGTGCCAGCAGCCCAGGGACTAGCCGGAACACCGGGGAGCTGTTTTTT. This sequence encodes CASSPGTSRNTGELFF. The J gene is TRBJ2-2, the V gene TRBV5-4; 9 nucleotides agree with TRBD2. Germline lookup yields CDR1 SGHNT and CDR2 YYREEE (reference sequence). This CDR3 is 16 amino acids long. J gave up 1 base and V 4 bases, and 5 bases lay outside the gene matches.

The chain has TRBV5-1 and TRBJ1-2; 9 bases align to TRBD1. The CDR3 is 15 residues long. V lost 4 bases and J lost 0; bases outside the gene matches: 4. Germline CDR1 reads SGHRS; CDR2 reads YFSETQ. The CDR3 DNA reads as TGCGCCAGCAGCAGTACAGGGGGCCCTAACTATGGCTACACCTTC. Its protein product is CASSSTGGPNYGYTF.

This chain uses TRBV5-6 with TRBJ2-2, with 8 nucleotides matching TRBD1. Germline trimming cut 4 bases from V and 3 bases from J; bases unmatched to any gene: 8. The CDR3 covers 16 residues. Germline CDR1 SGHDT, CDR2 YYEEEE. The CDR3 nucleotides read TGTGCCAGCAGCGCAACCGGGACAGGTTACACCGGGGAGCTGTTTTTT. Translated, it gives CASSATGTGYTGELFF.

This clone appeared a single time. This CDR3 is CASSYYGYTF. In DNA form, the CDR3 reads TGTGCCAGCAGCTATTATGGCTACACCTTC. The rearrangement links TRBV28 to TRBJ1-2; D unresolved. The germline V and J ends were trimmed by 6 bases and 5 bases, with 4 bases remaining between them. Germline V gene lookup returns CDR1 MDHEN and CDR2 SYDVKM. This CDR3 comprises 10 residues.

The chain employs TRBV7-2 and TRBJ1-2; D gene unclear. The CDR3 covers 13 residues. V was trimmed by 4 bases and J by 5 bases, leaving 11 bases between them. The V gene's germline CDR1 is SGHTA and CDR2 FQGNSA. CDR3 sequence (DNA): TGTGCCAGCAGCTCCCCGTCGGGGTATGGCTACACCTTC. It yields the protein CASSSPSGYGYTF. The variable domain in full, with the rest retrieved from reference TRBV7-2 and TRBJ1-2, is GAGVSQSPSNKVTEKGKDVELRCDPISGHTALYWYRQSLGQGLEFLIYFQGNSAPDKSGLPSDRFSAERTGGSVSTLTIQRTQQEDSAVYLCASSSPSGYGYTFGSGTRLTVV.

The V call is TRBV2, the J call TRBJ2-3, with 7 bases aligning to TRBD1. There are 13 residues in the CDR3. V was pared by 6 bases and J by 8 bases, with 8 bases of the junction left unmatched. Germline V CDR1 and CDR2: SNHLY, FYNNEI. CDR3 sequence (DNA): TGTGCCAGCAGACCGACAGGGTTCGGTACGCAGTATTTT. Amino acid sequence: CASRPTGFGTQYF. Based on the CDR3 plus reference TRBV2 and TRBJ2-3, the full variable domain is EPEVTQTPSHQVTQMGQEVILRCVPISNHLYFYWYRQILGQKVEFLVSFYNNEISEKSEIFDDQFSVERPDGSNFTLKIRSTKLEDSAMYFCASRPTGFGTQYFGPGTRLTVL.

The CDR3 nucleotides read TGTGCCAGCAGTGACCCTAGAGGGTACAATGAGCAGTTCTTC. Protein sequence: CASSDPRGYNEQFF. The chain uses TRBV6-1 and TRBJ2-1; D is perhaps TRBD2 (5 bases). Germline values: CDR1 MNHNS, CDR2 SASEGT. This CDR3 has 14 residues. V shed 3 bases and J shed 4 bases, with 10 bases lying between them.

In its sample, this clone was seen once. V is TRBV4-3 and J is TRBJ2-7; 16 nucleotides agree with TRBD2. Trimming cost V 0 bases and J 5 bases; bases outside gene matches: 4. The germline gives CDR1 LGHNA, CDR2 YSLEER. The CDR3 has 17 amino acids. CDR3 loop: CASSQEGLAGGGDEQYF. For the CDR3, the DNA is TGCGCCAGCAGCCAAGAGGGACTAGCGGGAGGGGGGGACGAGCAGTACTTC.

This clone was recorded once. This sequence joins TRBV9 and TRBJ2-1, with a weak D call TRBD2 (5 bases). The V and J ends lost 4 bases and 1 base respectively, with 15 bases between them. CDR1 and CDR2 (germline): SGDLS, YYNGEE. The CDR3 contains 16 residues. CDR3 sequence (DNA): TGTGCCAGCAGCCCTGGACTGGAGATTTCCTACAATGAGCAGTTCTTC. Amino acid sequence: CASSPGLEISYNEQFF.

On this clone itself: A read error may account for a junction end that differs from germline. The chain has TRBV7-6 and TRBJ2-2; 12 nucleotides agree with TRBD2. Germline assignment: CDR1 SGHVS and CDR2 FNYEAQ. The CDR3 runs to 16 residues. As DNA, the CDR3 is TGTGGCAGCAGCCCTACTAGCGGGAGGTCCACCGGGGAGCTGTTTTTT. It is translated as CGSSPTSGRSTGELFF.

The gene calls are TRBV5-4 and TRBJ2-1, with TRBD2 identical over 9 bases. CDR1 is SGHNT, CDR2 YYREEE, per germline (reference sequence). CDR3 size: 17 residues. Trimming took 4 bases from V and 2 from J; bases not matched to a gene: 10. The CDR3 nucleotides are TGTGCCAGCAGCCCGGGGGGCGGGAGGGATGCCTACAATGAGCAGTTCTTC. It codes for CASSPGGGRDAYNEQFF.

This chain joins TRBV30 and TRBJ2-3; no firm D call. Trimming took 4 bases from V and 2 from J, leaving 10 bases between them. CDR3 length: 13 amino acids. CDR1 is GTSNPN and CDR2 is SVGIG in the germline V gene (reference sequence). CDR3 residues: CAWNSNPTDTQYF. The CDR3 DNA sequence: TGTGCCTGGAACTCTAACCCCACAGATACGCAGTATTTT.

The rearrangement joins TRBV4-2 to TRBJ2-7, with 8 positions matching TRBD1. V shed 3 bases, J shed 7 bases, and the junction held 11 bases outside the gene matches. This CDR3 has 15 residues. Germline V gene lookup returns CDR1 LGHNA and CDR2 YNFKEQ. CDR3 protein: CASSHPGGGEGEQYF. In DNA form, the CDR3 reads TGTGCCAGCAGCCACCCAGGGGGCGGGGAAGGGGAGCAGTACTTC.

The chain combines TRBV28 with TRBJ1-4; 7 nucleotides align to TRBD1. From germline, CDR1 is MDHEN and CDR2 SYDVKM. V shed 5 bases, J shed 8 bases, and the junction held 8 bases outside the gene matches. The CDR3 spans 14 residues. The CDR3 here is CASSPGTAAEKLFF. CDR3 DNA: TGTGCCAGCAGTCCCGGGACAGCAGCAGAAAAACTGTTTTTT.

This clone was picked up one time. This chain links TRBV28 with TRBJ2-1, with D possibly matching TRBD2 (6 bases). V was trimmed by 7 bases and J by 7 bases, leaving 14 bases between them. Germline CDR1 is MDHEN and CDR2 is SYDVKM. The CDR3 length is 13 residues. The CDR3 is CASNVGGSNEQFF. For the CDR3, the DNA is TGTGCCAGCAACGTTGGAGGGAGTAATGAGCAGTTCTTC.

This clone was recorded only once. V and J are TRBV7-6 and TRBJ2-7, with D possibly being TRBD1 (5 bases). Trimming shortened V by 0 bases and J by 0 bases, and 12 bases separated the two germline ends. There are 16 residues in the CDR3. Germline V gene lookup returns CDR1 SGHVS and CDR2 FNYEAQ. CDR3 residues: CASSLAGHPSSYEQYF. CDR3 coding DNA: TGTGCCAGCAGCTTAGCCGGACACCCGAGCTCCTACGAGCAGTACTTC.

The gene calls are TRBV19 and TRBJ1-5; D might be TRBD1 (5 bases). Germline V gene data show CDR1 as LNHDA and CDR2 as SQIVND (reference sequence). Between the trimmed V and J ends, which lost 9 bases and 6 bases, there was a span of 18 bases. The CDR3 runs to 14 residues. CDR3 region: CASQPGVSGQPQHF. The CDR3 region has the DNA TGTGCCAGCCAGCCGGGGGTTTCGGGTCAGCCCCAGCATTTT.

This clone was seen just once. The V call is TRBV5-4, the J call TRBJ1-1; D is perhaps TRBD1 (5 bases). Trimming removed 1 base from V and 8 bases from J, with 6 bases in between. The CDR3 extends over 11 amino acids. Germline lookup yields CDR1 SGHNT and CDR2 YYREEE (reference sequence). The CDR3 spells CASSLRGEAFF. CDR3 in DNA: TGTGCCAGCAGCTTGCGGGGGGAAGCTTTCTTT.

The V and J genes are TRBV7-9 and TRBJ2-5; 8 nucleotides agree with TRBD2. This CDR3 is built from 15 residues. From germline, CDR1 is SEHNR and CDR2 FQNEAQ (reference sequence). V trimming: 3 bases; J trimming: 2 bases; junction bases outside the gene matches: 5. The CDR3 here is CASSLRTSRQETQYF. CDR3 in DNA: TGTGCCAGCAGCTTGCGGACTAGCCGACAAGAGACCCAGTACTTC.

This sequence joins TRBV11-2 and TRBJ1-2, with D unclear. Germline V gives CDR1 SGHAT, CDR2 FQNNGV. The CDR3 contains 14 residues. The V end lost 4 bases, the J end lost 8 bases, and 17 bases lay between the germline ends. CDR3 residues: CASSSSRFLRGYTF. In DNA, the CDR3 is TGTGCCAGCAGCTCTTCTCGGTTTCTAAGAGGCTACACCTTC. The entire variable domain, with the rest obtained from reference TRBV11-2 and TRBJ1-2, is as follows: EAGVAQSPRYKIIEKRQSVAFWCNPISGHATLYWYQQILGQGPKLLIQFQNNGVVDDSQLPKDRFSAERLKGVDSTLKIQPAKLEDSAVYLCASSSSRFLRGYTFGSGTRLTVV.

The chain uses TRBV4-2 and TRBJ2-1; 8 bases match TRBD2. The CDR3 covers 14 residues. J was trimmed by 8 bases and V by 0 bases; bases with no gene match: 3. The V gene's germline CDR1 is LGHNA and CDR2 YNFKEQ. The CDR3 coding sequence is TGTGCCAGCAGCCAAGATGGGCGGGGGGATGAGCAGTTCTTC. Amino acid sequence: CASSQDGRGDEQFF.

This clone was picked up one time. J is TRBJ2-7 and V is TRBV6-1, with TRBD2 matching 9 bases. From germline, CDR1 is MNHNS and CDR2 SASEGT. The CDR3 runs 17 residues. V dropped 4 bases and J dropped 6; count of bases not matched to a gene: 16. As DNA, the CDR3 is TGTGCCAGCAGTGCCCCGCGCGGGGGGGCGGGGGCGGTCGAGCAGTACTTC. This gives the protein CASSAPRGGAGAVEQYF.

This chain joins TRBV7-3 and TRBJ2-1; 9 positions agree with TRBD1. The CDR3 contains 16 residues. The V gene end was trimmed by 5 bases and the J gene end by 2 bases; junction bases not matched to a gene: 7. Germline loops: CDR1 SGHTA, CDR2 FQGTGA. CDR3 DNA sequence: TGTGCCAGCAGCCAAACAGGGGGCGCGGCCTACAATGAGCAGTTCTTC. It specifies CASSQTGGAAYNEQFF.

The chain carries TRBV4-3 and TRBJ1-4; 7 bases are a match to TRBD1. Losses at the gene ends were 3 bases for V and 7 bases for J; bases not matched to a gene: 8. CDR1 and CDR2 from the germline V gene are LGHNA and YSLEER. The CDR3 has 15 amino acids. The CDR3 is CASSHQRQGGEKLFF. The DNA for the CDR3 is TGCGCCAGCAGCCACCAGCGACAGGGAGGTGAAAAACTGTTTTTT.

The chain joins TRBV30 to TRBJ1-4; 7 positions match TRBD1. CDR1 is GTSNPN and CDR2 is SVGIG in the germline V gene (reference sequence). V shed 1 base, J shed 12 bases, and the junction held 2 bases outside the gene matches. This CDR3 is built from 11 residues. The CDR3 is CAWSAGTELFF. CDR3 DNA: TGTGCCTGGAGTGCCGGGACAGAACTGTTTTTT.